The 21 T cell receptor beta chains reported below all come from one sample, sequenced in a study of human T cells and chemical hapten exposure. TCRdb passed the RACE reads through MiXCR, listing each CDR3 protein once. The data contain over 85,000 distinct CDR3 sequences, just under 9% of them seen just once; the ten biggest clones take up about 3.1%. Time point meaning: healthy volunteer bleed at 2 weeks. Unfractionated whole blood yielded total RNA. The sample comprised whole blood. The receptors come from a female donor in good health. Some clones in this sample may be carry-over from other donors' samples.

The rearrangement uses TRBV15 and TRBJ2-7; D perhaps matches TRBD1 (5 bases). V was clipped by 2 bases and J by 1 base, with 12 bases between them. Germline CDR1 is LNHNV and CDR2 is YYDKDF (reference sequence). The CDR3 has 15 residues. Here the CDR3 reads CATSRPQGGSYEQYF. The CDR3 region has the DNA TGTGCCACCAGCAGACCCCAGGGCGGTTCCTACGAGCAGTACTTC.

The rearrangement links TRBV11-2 to TRBJ2-3, with 12 bases aligning to TRBD2. The V and J ends lost 5 bases and 4 bases, in that order; junction bases with no gene match: 13. CDR1 SGHAT and CDR2 FQNNGV come from the germline V gene. The length of the CDR3 is 18 residues. Written as DNA, the CDR3 is TGTGCCAGCAGCCTAGGGGGACTACTAGCGGGAGGATCAGATACGCAGTATTTT. Its protein is CASSLGGLLAGGSDTQYF.

This clonotype was recorded at least ten times. The gene calls are TRBV4-3 and TRBJ2-1; 8 nucleotides match TRBD2. The CDR3 sequence is 16 residues long. Germline V CDR1 and CDR2: LGHNA, YSLEER. With V trimmed by 1 base and J by 3 bases, 5 bases remained unmatched. CDR3 nucleotide sequence: TGCGCCAGCAGCCAAGTCGGCGGGAGGAGCTACAATGAGCAGTTCTTC. Its protein product is CASSQVGGRSYNEQFF.

This clonotype was counted only a few times. The chain uses TRBV6-5 and TRBJ2-7; possible D gene TRBD1, 6 bases. The germline gives CDR1 MNHEY, CDR2 SVGAGI. V gave up 2 bases and J gave up 6 bases, with 17 bases separating them. The CDR3 consists of 15 residues. Here the CDR3 reads CASSYVPDRWGEQYF. The CDR3 region has the DNA TGTGCCAGCAGTTACGTTCCGGACAGATGGGGCGAGCAGTACTTC.

This clonotype was observed at least ten times. The chain joins TRBV20-1 to TRBJ2-6; D uncertain. Trimming pared 5 bases from V and 0 bases from J, leaving 2 bases between. This CDR3 has 12 amino acids. Germline CDR1 and CDR2: DFQATT and SNEGSKA (reference sequence). This chain's CDR3 is CSAGSGANVLTF. CDR3 nucleotides: TGCAGTGCTGGCTCTGGGGCCAACGTCCTGACTTTC.

The chain links TRBV19 to TRBJ2-2, with 8 bases identical to TRBD2. CDR3 length: 16 residues. Germline V lookup: CDR1 LNHDA, CDR2 SQIVND (reference sequence). J was trimmed by 5 bases and V by 5 bases; bases with no gene match: 10. The CDR3 DNA reads TGTGCCAGTAGTGCCACTAGCGGAAGATCGACCGGGGAGCTGTTTTTT. Residues: CASSATSGRSTGELFF.

This clonotype was picked up many times. V gene TRBV20-1 combines with J gene TRBJ2-7, with 11 bases that match TRBD2. The germline V gene encodes CDR1 DFQATT and CDR2 SNEGSKA (reference sequence). This CDR3 spans 15 amino acids. With 1 base clipped from V and 2 bases from J, the junction kept 4 bases outside the gene matches. The CDR3 is CSARAGLAGAYEQYF. CDR3 DNA: TGCAGTGCTAGAGCCGGACTAGCGGGTGCCTACGAGCAGTACTTC.

This clonotype showed up many times. This chain connects TRBV10-3 to TRBJ2-1, with D maybe TRBD2 (5 bases). The germline CDR1 and CDR2 sequences are ENHRY and SYGVKD. The CDR3 length is 14 residues. V lost 0 bases to trimming and J lost 6 bases, with 9 bases between them. The CDR3 sequence is CAISESEGANEQFF. CDR3 coding DNA: TGTGCCATCAGTGAGTCCGAGGGAGCCAATGAGCAGTTCTTC.

This chain links TRBV6-6 with TRBJ1-4, with D unclear. The V end lost 2 bases, the J end lost 5 bases, and 9 bases lay between the germline ends. Germline loops: CDR1 MNHNY, CDR2 SVGAGI (reference sequence). This CDR3 contains 14 residues. In DNA, the CDR3 is TGTGCCAGCAGTTACCGGCAGGTGAATGAAAAACTGTTTTTT. Its protein is CASSYRQVNEKLFF.

This chain connects TRBV2 to TRBJ2-7; D ambiguous. The V and J ends lost 5 bases and 3 bases respectively, with 11 bases between them. Looked up from germline, CDR1 is SNHLY and CDR2 is FYNNEI. The length of the CDR3 is 13 residues. The CDR3 bases are TGTGCCAGCAGTATTAGGAACCTCTACGAGCAGTACTTC. Translated: CASSIRNLYEQYF.

This clonotype occurred a few times. The V call is TRBV5-1, the J call TRBJ2-1; TRBD2 aligns across 10 bases. This CDR3 is built from 14 residues. Germline-derived CDR1 and CDR2 are SGHRS and YFSETQ. The V segment lost 4 bases and the J segment 8 bases; nucleotides outside the gene matches: 6. CDR3 nucleotides: TGCGCCAGCAGCCATACTAGCGGGAACGATGAGCAGTTCTTC. This codes for CASSHTSGNDEQFF.

There are a few counts of this clonotype. V usage is TRBV27 and J usage is TRBJ2-3; 10 bases map to TRBD2. The ends lost 7 bases at V and 3 bases at J; junction bases unmatched: 7. The germline gives CDR1 MNHEY, CDR2 SMNVEV (reference sequence). This CDR3 is 15 amino acids long. CDR3 residues: CASMKAGGPTDTQYF. As DNA, the CDR3 is TGTGCCAGCATGAAAGCGGGAGGGCCGACAGATACGCAGTATTTT.

The V and J genes are TRBV20-1 and TRBJ1-5; 9 bases fit TRBD1. Germline V CDR1 and CDR2: DFQATT, SNEGSKA (reference sequence). Trimming removed 5 bases from V and 2 bases from J; junction bases left unmatched: 13. The CDR3 runs to 17 residues. For the CDR3, the DNA is TGCAGTGCTTCCGGGACAGGGAGCATGCTTGGCAATCAGCCCCAGCATTTT. Protein: CSASGTGSMLGNQPQHF.

This clonotype was observed many times. This rearrangement joins TRBV7-2 to TRBJ2-3; D uncertain. CDR1 SGHTA and CDR2 FQGNSA come from the germline V gene. Between the trimmed V and J ends, which lost 4 bases and 7 bases, there was a span of 15 bases. The CDR3 runs 14 residues. CDR3: CASSSGPARNTQYF. Written as DNA, the CDR3 is TGTGCCAGCAGCTCAGGACCCGCGCGCAATACGCAGTATTTT.

This chain joins TRBV27 and TRBJ1-1; tentative D call: TRBD1 (5 bases). Germline CDR1 MNHEY, CDR2 SMNVEV (reference sequence). The CDR3 totals 14 residues. The germline V and J ends were trimmed by 4 bases and 0 bases, with 9 bases remaining between them. The DNA of the CDR3 is TGTGCCAGCAGTTCAGGGCCCTTGAACACTGAAGCTTTCTTT. Its protein is CASSSGPLNTEAFF.

This clonotype was found a few times. The chain combines TRBV6-1 with TRBJ2-2; tentative D call: TRBD1 (6 bases). Germline lookup yields CDR1 MNHNS and CDR2 SASEGT. The CDR3 covers 15 residues. The ends were cut back, 1 base at V and 6 bases at J, with 12 bases in the middle. The CDR3: CASSEEGTTSGELFF. The CDR3 DNA reads TGTGCCAGCAGTGAAGAGGGGACAACATCCGGGGAGCTGTTTTTT.

This clonotype was recorded a few times. This chain's CDR3 is CASSPLNLGLGANVLTF. The CDR3 bases are TGTGCCAGCTCACCACTAAATTTGGGTCTTGGGGCCAACGTCCTGACTTTC. V is TRBV18 and J is TRBJ2-6; D uncertain. CDR1 KGHSH and CDR2 LQKENI come from the germline V gene. This CDR3 has 17 residues. Deletions cut 1 base from V and 3 bases from J, with 13 bases between.

This clonotype has more than one count but fewer than ten. The CDR3 bases are TGCGCCAGCAGCCCCCCGACACCGAACACTGAAGCTTTCTTT. As protein: CASSPPTPNTEAFF. This chain uses TRBV5-1 with TRBJ1-1; D unresolved. CDR1 and CDR2 from the germline V gene are SGHRS and YFSETQ. This CDR3 has 14 amino acids. Trimming shortened V by 4 bases and J by 1 base, and 11 bases separated the two germline ends.

The CDR3 bases are TGTGCCAGCAGCTATACAGGAGCTCTAGCCAAAAACATTCAGTACTTC. Protein: CASSYTGALAKNIQYF. The gene calls are TRBV7-2 and TRBJ2-4; D is possibly TRBD1 (5 bases). Between the trimmed V and J ends, which lost 4 bases and 0 bases, there was a span of 13 bases. There are 16 residues in the CDR3. CDR1 is SGHTA, CDR2 FQGNSA, per germline. The complete variable domain, with remaining parts taken from reference TRBV7-2 and TRBJ2-4, reads GAGVSQSPSNKVTEKGKDVELRCDPISGHTALYWYRQSLGQGLEFLIYFQGNSAPDKSGLPSDRFSAERTGGSVSTLTIQRTQQEDSAVYLCASSYTGALAKNIQYFGAGTRLSVL.

This clonotype has only a few counts. This rearrangement joins TRBV12-3 or TRBV12-4 to TRBJ2-1; D remains ambiguous. The CDR3 spans 19 residues. The ends were cut back, 1 base at V and 0 bases at J, with 19 bases in the middle. The DNA of the CDR3 is TGTGCCAGCAGTTTAGTTGGCGAGGCCCGTAAATACTCCTACAATGAGCAGTTCTTC. Translated: CASSLVGEARKYSYNEQFF.

V and J are TRBV29-1 and TRBJ2-3, with TRBD2 identical over 14 bases. Trimming took 7 bases from V and 6 from J; bases not matched to a gene: 15. Germline V gene lookup returns CDR1 SQVTM and CDR2 ANQGSEA. The CDR3 is 17 amino acids. This CDR3 reads CSAGGSGTSGSMDTQYF. The CDR3 DNA reads TGCAGCGCCGGAGGGTCAGGGACTAGCGGGAGCATGGATACGCAGTATTTT.